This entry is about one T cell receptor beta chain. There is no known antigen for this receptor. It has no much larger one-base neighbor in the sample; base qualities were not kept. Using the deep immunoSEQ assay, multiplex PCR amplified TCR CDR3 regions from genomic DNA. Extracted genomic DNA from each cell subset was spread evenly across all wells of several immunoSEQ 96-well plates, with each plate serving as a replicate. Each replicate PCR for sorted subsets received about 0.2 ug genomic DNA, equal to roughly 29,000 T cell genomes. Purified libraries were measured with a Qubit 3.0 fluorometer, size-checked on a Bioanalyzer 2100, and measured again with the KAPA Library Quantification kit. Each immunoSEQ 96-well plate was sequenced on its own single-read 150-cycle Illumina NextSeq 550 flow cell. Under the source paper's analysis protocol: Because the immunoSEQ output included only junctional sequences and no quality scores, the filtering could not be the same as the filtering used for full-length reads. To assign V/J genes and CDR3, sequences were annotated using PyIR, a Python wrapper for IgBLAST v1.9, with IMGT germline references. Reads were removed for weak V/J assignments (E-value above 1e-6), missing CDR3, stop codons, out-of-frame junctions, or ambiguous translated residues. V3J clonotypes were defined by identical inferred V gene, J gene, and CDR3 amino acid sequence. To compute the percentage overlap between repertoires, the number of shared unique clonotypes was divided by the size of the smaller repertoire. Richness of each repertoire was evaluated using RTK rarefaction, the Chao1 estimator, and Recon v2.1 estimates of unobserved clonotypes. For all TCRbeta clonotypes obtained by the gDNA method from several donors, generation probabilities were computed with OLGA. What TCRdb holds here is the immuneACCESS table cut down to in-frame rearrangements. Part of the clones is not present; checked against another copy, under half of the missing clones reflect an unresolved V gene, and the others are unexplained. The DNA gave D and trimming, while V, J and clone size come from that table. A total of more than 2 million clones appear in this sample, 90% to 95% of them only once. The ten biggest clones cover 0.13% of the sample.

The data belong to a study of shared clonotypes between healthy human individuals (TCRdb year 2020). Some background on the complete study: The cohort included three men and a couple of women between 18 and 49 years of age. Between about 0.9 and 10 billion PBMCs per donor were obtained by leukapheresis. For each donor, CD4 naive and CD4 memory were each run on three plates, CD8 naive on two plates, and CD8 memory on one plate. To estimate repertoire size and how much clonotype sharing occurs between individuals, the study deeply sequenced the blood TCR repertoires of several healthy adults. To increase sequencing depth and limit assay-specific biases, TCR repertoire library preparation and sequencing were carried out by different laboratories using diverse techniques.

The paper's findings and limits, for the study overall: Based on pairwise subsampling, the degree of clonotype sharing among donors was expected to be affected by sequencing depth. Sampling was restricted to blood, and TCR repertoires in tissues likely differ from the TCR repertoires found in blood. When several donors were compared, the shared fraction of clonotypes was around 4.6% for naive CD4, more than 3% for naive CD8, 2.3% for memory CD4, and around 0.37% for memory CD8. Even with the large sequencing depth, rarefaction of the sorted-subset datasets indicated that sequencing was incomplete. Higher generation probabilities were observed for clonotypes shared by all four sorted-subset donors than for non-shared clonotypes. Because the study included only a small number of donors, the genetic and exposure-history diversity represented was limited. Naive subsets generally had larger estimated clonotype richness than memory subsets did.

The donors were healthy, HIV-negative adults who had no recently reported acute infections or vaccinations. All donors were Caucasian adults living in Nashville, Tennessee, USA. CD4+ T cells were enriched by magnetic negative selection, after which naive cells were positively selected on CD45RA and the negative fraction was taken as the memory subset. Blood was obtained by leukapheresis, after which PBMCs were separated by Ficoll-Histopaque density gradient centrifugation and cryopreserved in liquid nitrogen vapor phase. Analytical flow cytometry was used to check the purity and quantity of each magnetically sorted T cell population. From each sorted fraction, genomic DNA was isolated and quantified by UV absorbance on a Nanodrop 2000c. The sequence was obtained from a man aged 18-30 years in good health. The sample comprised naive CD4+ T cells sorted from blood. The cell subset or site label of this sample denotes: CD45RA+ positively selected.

Here is the DNA: TGCGCCAGCAGCTTGGGAGGGACAGGGGAGTCCTACGAGCAGTACTTC. It specifies CASSLGGTGESYEQYF. The chain was built from TRBV5-1 and TRBJ2-7, with TRBD1 identical over 10 junction bases. For CDR1 and CDR2, the germline V gene lists SGHRS and YFSETQ. Counted from cysteine to phenylalanine, this CDR3 has 16 amino acids. Only the CDR3 part of the read is kept: 48 bases, read in frame from the first base. Trimming leaves V shorter by 0 bases and J shorter by 1 base, with the junction holding 4 bases beyond the gene matches.